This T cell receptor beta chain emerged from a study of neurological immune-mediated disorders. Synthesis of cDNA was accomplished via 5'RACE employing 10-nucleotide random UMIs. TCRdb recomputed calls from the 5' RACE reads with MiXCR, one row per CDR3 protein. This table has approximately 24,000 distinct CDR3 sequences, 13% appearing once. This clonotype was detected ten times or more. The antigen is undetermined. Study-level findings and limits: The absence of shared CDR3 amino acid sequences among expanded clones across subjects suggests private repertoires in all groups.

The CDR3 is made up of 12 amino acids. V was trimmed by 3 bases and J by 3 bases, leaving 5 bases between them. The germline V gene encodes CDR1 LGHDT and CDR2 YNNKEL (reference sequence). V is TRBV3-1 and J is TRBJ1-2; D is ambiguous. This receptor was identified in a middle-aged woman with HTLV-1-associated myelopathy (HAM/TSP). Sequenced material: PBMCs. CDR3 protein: CASSQADYGYTF. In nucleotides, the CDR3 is TGTGCCAGCAGCCAGGCGGACTATGGCTACACCTTC.